This TCR beta chain was captured in a study of technical replicates of blood from a handful of donors. Sequencing used immunoSEQ multiplex PCR; TCRdb keeps in-frame clones, though not all of them. The sample holds about 83,000 clones, 90% to 95% seen once. CDR1 is MGHRA and CDR2 is YSYEKL in the germline V gene. The CDR3 loop spans 14 amino acids. The V and J ends lost 0 bases and 7 bases respectively, with 13 bases between them. Turning to this clone: Other nucleotide sequences from this sample produce the same CDR3.

The sequenced material came from T cells isolated from PBMCs. V usage is TRBV4-1 and J usage is TRBJ2-7, with D tentatively TRBD2 (5 bases). The sequence came from a human donor in good health. The CDR3 DNA is TGCGCCAGCAGCCAAGAGGAAAACCGGAGGGAGCAGTACTTC. Its translation: CASSQEENRREQYF.